This paragraph covers one TCR beta chain sequence. Its target is not known. This CDR3 is also generated by other DNA sequences in the sample. These data originate in a study of cytotoxic CD8 clonotypes in ibrutinib-treated CLL. Turning to the study itself: Productive templates averaged roughly 270,000 per sample, and productive rearrangements 94,082.

Libraries were prepared by immunoSEQ multiplex PCR; TCRdb keeps only in-frame clonotypes and omits some of them. The sample lists under 300,000 clones, 76% seen once, with around 5.3% in the top ten. This CDR3 comprises 13 residues. Germline-derived CDR1 and CDR2 are MDHEN and SYDVKM. V was clipped by 5 bases and J by 2 bases; unmatched bases: 3. Notes on the study in general: Exceeding age-matched healthy donors, baseline clonality also tracked the counts of circulating CD8+ T cells. Progressing patients had sampling times that differed from those of sustained-remission patients.

Material: PBMCs, obtained at disease progression, from a patient treated with ibrutinib. The TCR was taken from a human donor with chronic lymphocytic leukemia. The V gene is TRBV28, the J gene TRBJ2-7, with 7 bases that match TRBD1. As DNA, the CDR3 is TGTGCCAGCAGTCCGACAGGGACCTACGAGCAGTACTTC. Translation gives CASSPTGTYEQYF.